This T cell receptor beta chain was sequenced in a study of blood T cell repertoires in COVID-19. Overall study: Researchers got acute and convalescent COVID-19 samples from the United States, Italy and Spain. T cells, B-cell-depleted T cells, or PBMCs supplied cDNA or gDNA.

The CDR3 is 15 amino acids. Germline V gives CDR1 SGHTA, CDR2 FQGNSA. Trimming stripped 5 bases from V and 5 bases from J, with 19 bases between. Per the original methods: Reference gene primer amplification yielded estimated nucleated cell counts. Here immunoSEQ multiplex PCR was the method, and the copy in TCRdb shows in-frame clones only, minus some. V, J and clone size derive from that table, while D and trimming were established from the DNA sequence. Of roughly 41,000 clones listed, approximately 90% are singletons. The sequence derives from a man aged 60-69 years with active COVID-19. The specimen sequenced was peripheral blood. The chain couples TRBV7-2 to TRBJ2-7; unclear D gene. The DNA of the CDR3 is TGTGCCAGCAGCGGAACCGGAGAGTCATACCACGAGCAGTACTTC. Encoded protein: CASSGTGESYHEQYF. The entire variable domain, with the rest obtained from reference TRBV7-2 and TRBJ2-7, is as follows: GAGVSQSPSNKVTEKGKDVELRCDPISGHTALYWYRQSLGQGLEFLIYFQGNSAPDKSGLPSDRFSAERTGGSVSTLTIQRTQQEDSAVYLCASSGTGESYHEQYFGPGTRLTVT.